These 21 T cell receptor beta chains originate from one sample sequenced in a study of blood T cells in healthy people across ages. A sample-barcoded 5' primer and a J-beta primer mix were used in a second PCR of about 6 to 12 cycles. TCRdb ran MiXCR on the 5' RACE reads and lists one entry per CDR3 protein. Of fewer than 950,000 distinct CDR3 sequences listed, under 40% are singletons. The sample comprised blood. The source of these receptors is a man aged 18 to 29 in good health.

This sequence joins TRBV6-6 and TRBJ2-5, with TRBD1 identical over 10 bases. CDR1 MNHNY and CDR2 SVGAGI come from the germline V gene (reference sequence). This CDR3 has 15 amino acids. The ends lost 6 bases at V and 1 base at J; junction bases unmatched: 5. CDR3 sequence reads: CASRGDRGFQETQYF. Here the CDR3 DNA reads TGTGCCAGCAGGGGGGACAGGGGTTTCCAAGAGACCCAGTACTTC.

This clonotype turned up a few times. The chain recombines TRBV20-1 with TRBJ1-5, with D maybe TRBD1 (6 bases). The CDR3 contains 16 residues. Germline V CDR1 and CDR2: DFQATT, SNEGSKA (reference sequence). The germline V and J ends were trimmed by 6 bases and 5 bases, with 23 bases remaining between them. CDR3 protein: CSASPPGARRDQPQHF. In nucleotides, the CDR3 is TGCAGTGCGTCCCCTCCGGGGGCCAGGCGCGATCAGCCCCAGCATTTT.

This clonotype was seen more than once but under ten times. This rearrangement joins TRBV20-1 to TRBJ2-3, with 8 bases identical to TRBD1. Germline V gene sequence: CDR1 DFQATT, CDR2 SNEGSKA (reference sequence). Trimming removed 2 bases from V and 3 bases from J; junction bases left unmatched: 7. The CDR3 length is 15 residues. The CDR3 nucleotides read TGCAGTGCTAGAACGGGGGACAGGTTGACAGATACGCAGTATTTT. It translates to CSARTGDRLTDTQYF.

The rearrangement uses TRBV7-2 and TRBJ1-6; possible D gene TRBD1, 5 bases. Looked up from germline, CDR1 is SGHTA and CDR2 is FQGNSA. The CDR3 consists of 16 residues. V lost 5 bases and J 0 bases, leaving 11 bases between the germline ends. In DNA form, the CDR3 reads TGTGCCAGCAGCCCCCGACAGATCTCCTATAATTCACCCCTCCACTTT. It yields the protein CASSPRQISYNSPLHF.

The gene calls are TRBV4-2 and TRBJ2-7; either TRBD1 or TRBD2 may supply D (5 bases each). The CDR3 covers 13 residues. CDR1 and CDR2 (germline): LGHNA, YNFKEQ. V was shortened by 4 bases and J by 1 base, with 8 bases between the two germline ends. CDR3 nucleotides: TGTGCCAGCAGCCGGGACGAGTCCTACGAGCAGTACTTC. Encoded protein: CASSRDESYEQYF.

This clonotype was found a few times. The chain joins TRBV30 to TRBJ2-3; TRBD2 agrees at 7 bases. V trimming: 4 bases; J trimming: 6 bases; junction bases outside the gene matches: 13. CDR3 size: 15 residues. CDR1 is GTSNPN, CDR2 SVGIG, per germline (reference sequence). The CDR3 protein is CAWTEAGTGSDTQYF. In DNA form, the CDR3 reads TGTGCCTGGACAGAAGCGGGGACGGGAAGTGATACGCAGTATTTT.

Regarding this clonotype: A much larger clone differs by one base, so this may be a read error. The chain combines TRBV10-3 with TRBJ2-7; TRBD1 matches 7 bases. CDR1 is ENHRY and CDR2 is SYGVKD in the germline V gene. There are 16 residues in the CDR3. The CDR3 DNA sequence: TGTGCCGTCAGTCCTAACACAGGGGCTGGGGCCTACGAGCAGTACTTC. Translated, it gives CAVSPNTGAGAYEQYF.

A few counts support this clonotype. The CDR3 DNA is TGTGCCAGCAGCGAGACCGGGAGCACAGATACGCAGTATTTT. Residues: CASSETGSTDTQYF. The chain links TRBV7-2 to TRBJ2-3; D is unresolved. The CDR3 is 14 amino acids. V lost 5 bases and J lost 0, with 9 bases in between. Germline V gene sequence: CDR1 SGHTA, CDR2 FQGNSA.

This clonotype came up a few times. The chain combines TRBV7-2 with TRBJ1-1; TRBD1 might be the D (5 bases). Looked up from germline, CDR1 is SGHTA and CDR2 is FQGNSA. The length of the CDR3 is 12 residues. With 4 bases removed from V and 11 bases from J, the gap between germline ends came to 14 bases. CDR3 sequence: CASSSYSGVAFF. Here the CDR3 DNA reads TGTGCCAGCAGCTCCTACTCGGGGGTCGCTTTCTTT. Based on the CDR3 plus reference TRBV7-2 and TRBJ1-1, the full variable domain is GAGVSQSPSNKVTEKGKDVELRCDPISGHTALYWYRQSLGQGLEFLIYFQGNSAPDKSGLPSDRFSAERTGGSVSTLTIQRTQQEDSAVYLCASSSYSGVAFFGQGTRLTVV.

The rearrangement links TRBV20-1 to TRBJ1-3; D uncertain. CDR3 length: 14 residues. Germline V lookup: CDR1 DFQATT, CDR2 SNEGSKA (reference sequence). Trimming left V 3 bases short and J 0 bases short, with 9 bases between. The CDR3 DNA reads as TGCAGTGCTAGCGTGGGAAGCTCTGGAAACACCATATATTTT. Residues: CSASVGSSGNTIYF.

The CDR3 DNA reads TGCGCCAGCAGCCAAGATAAGGGGAGTTCACCCCTCCACTTT. Amino acid sequence: CASSQDKGSSPLHF. The chain carries TRBV4-3 and TRBJ1-6, with D possibly being TRBD1 (5 bases). The length of the CDR3 is 14 residues. Germline CDR1 is LGHNA and CDR2 is YSLEER. Trimming cost V 0 bases and J 9 bases, with 9 bases left between them.

To note about this clonotype: A single base separates this from a much larger clone, so it may be a read error. The gene calls are TRBV6-5 and TRBJ2-3; 7 positions agree with TRBD1. The germline gives CDR1 MNHEY, CDR2 SVGAGI. CDR3 length: 12 amino acids. V lost 6 bases to trimming and J lost 4 bases; unmatched junction nucleotides: 1. The CDR3: CASRTGSDTQYF. The CDR3 DNA reads TGTGCCAGCAGGACAGGGTCAGATACGCAGTATTTT.

This clonotype was detected a few times. The rearrangement joins TRBV12-5 to TRBJ2-1; D gene unclear. The germline CDR1 and CDR2 sequences are LGHNT and FRNRAP. CDR3 length equals 13 residues. Trimming removed 6 bases at V and 0 bases at J, with 6 bases between. CDR3 residues: CASGRISYNEQFF. In DNA form, the CDR3 reads TGTGCTAGTGGAAGGATCTCCTACAATGAGCAGTTCTTC.

CDR3 amino acids: CSARDRKPFISPDTQYF. CDR3 DNA: TGCAGTGCTAGAGATAGGAAGCCTTTTATATCTCCAGATACGCAGTATTTT. The gene calls are TRBV20-1 and TRBJ2-3, with D unresolved. In germline, CDR1 is DFQATT, CDR2 SNEGSKA (reference sequence). The CDR3 is made up of 17 amino acids. V lost 0 bases to trimming and J lost 4 bases, with 20 bases between them.

V usage is TRBV6-4 and J usage is TRBJ1-1, with TRBD1 as a possible D gene (5 bases). This CDR3 is 14 amino acids long. Germline CDR1 MRHNA, CDR2 SNTAGT. V was shortened by 6 bases and J by 3 bases, with 14 bases between the two germline ends. For the CDR3, the DNA is TGTGCCAGCAGGCCGGACATAGAGGACACTGAAGCTTTCTTT. Its translation is CASRPDIEDTEAFF.

The gene calls are TRBV5-1 and TRBJ1-2, with 7 positions matching TRBD1. The CDR3 length is 14 residues. The V and J ends lost 6 bases and 0 bases, in that order; junction bases with no gene match: 5. Germline-derived CDR1 and CDR2 are SGHRS and YFSETQ. This chain's CDR3 is CASNQRGPNYGYTF. CDR3 nucleotides: TGCGCCAGCAACCAGAGGGGGCCTAACTATGGCTACACCTTC.

This clonotype was detected many times. The chain uses TRBV9 and TRBJ2-5, with 10 nucleotides matching TRBD2. Germline V gives CDR1 SGDLS, CDR2 YYNGEE. The CDR3 spans 14 residues. With V trimmed by 3 bases and J by 5 bases, 4 bases remained unmatched. Here the CDR3 DNA reads TGTGCCAGCAGCGACCCGACTAGCGGGGAGACCCAGTACTTC. This encodes CASSDPTSGETQYF.

This clonotype was found many times. The DNA for the CDR3 is TGTGCCATCAGTGAGGGAGGGAACTATGGCTACACCTTC. Translation: CAISEGGNYGYTF. The chain joins TRBV10-3 to TRBJ1-2, with D hard to call. Germline CDR1 reads ENHRY; CDR2 reads SYGVKD. Trimming removed 2 bases at V and 2 bases at J, with 6 bases between. This CDR3 has 13 amino acids.

J is TRBJ2-3 and V is TRBV20-1, with a tentative D call TRBD1 (6 bases). CDR1 DFQATT and CDR2 SNEGSKA come from the germline V gene (reference sequence). This CDR3 region has 14 residues. The germline V and J ends were trimmed by 0 bases and 5 bases, with 12 bases remaining between them. The CDR3 spells CSARDLQGLDTQYF. DNA for the CDR3: TGCAGTGCTAGAGATCTACAGGGATTAGATACGCAGTATTTT.

This clonotype was detected only a few times. The chain links TRBV6-5 to TRBJ1-3; D might be TRBD1 (5 bases). The CDR3 has 16 residues. Germline CDR1 MNHEY, CDR2 SVGAGI. Trimming took 5 bases from V and 0 from J, leaving 14 bases between them. CDR3 sequence (DNA): TGTGCCAGCAGTACCACGACAGCCAGCTCTGGAAACACCATATATTTT. This codes for CASSTTTASSGNTIYF.

Regarding this clonotype: A much larger clonotype is one base distant, so this may be a read error. The rearrangement links TRBV4-2 to TRBJ2-4; no clear D gene. CDR1 and CDR2 (germline): LGHNA, YNFKEQ. This CDR3 region has 14 residues. The CDR3 protein is CASNQDRASELQYF. In DNA, the CDR3 is TGTGCCAGCAACCAAGATAGAGCGAGTGAACTTCAGTACTTC.